This paragraph covers one T cell receptor beta chain sequence. The sample is drawn from a study of blood T cell repertoires in COVID-19. Study overall: Collection of acute and convalescent COVID-19 samples took place in the United States, Italy and Spain. PBMCs, B-cell-depleted T cells, or T cells provided the cDNA or gDNA that made up the material.

This CDR3 has 15 amino acids. With 2 bases clipped from V and 0 bases from J, the junction kept 3 bases outside the gene matches. Germline CDR1 and CDR2: SGHDN and FVKESK. Authors' methods: Estimation of nucleated cell counts relied on the amplification of reference gene primers. The method was immunoSEQ multiplex PCR; TCRdb's version includes in-frame clones alone and lacks a portion of them. V, J and clone size derive from that table, while D and trimming were established from the DNA sequence. Among under 200,000 clones listed, about 90% were seen once. The receptor's source is a man in his forties with active or convalescent COVID-19. The material sequenced was peripheral blood. This chain links TRBV14 with TRBJ1-2; 7 positions match TRBD1. The CDR3 spells CASSQIDRANYGYTF. The CDR3 region has the DNA TGTGCCAGCAGCCAAATCGACAGGGCTAACTATGGCTACACCTTC.